Sequencing of this T cell receptor beta chain was carried out in a study of vaccination and CD4 T cells after COVID-19. At the level of the study: Six males and four females constituted the convalescent cohort, two of whom were Hispanic. The interval from dose two to post-vaccine sampling had a median of approximately 73 days, and it ranged from 14 to 241. Stimuli were overlapping spike peptide pools of SARS-CoV-2 and three common cold coronaviruses (HCoV-NL63, HCoV-OC43, HCoV-229E).

Regarding this clonotype: Its antigen is not identified.

Per germline, CDR1 MNHNS and CDR2 SASEGT. The V gene lost 6 bases and the J gene lost 9 bases, with 21 bases spanning the gap. The CDR3 covers 15 residues. Indicated treatment: approximately 10-day PBMC culture with coronavirus spike peptide pools or control peptides (ViraFEST assay). Peptide pools at 8 to 10 ug/ml stimulated two million PBMCs per well with 10 IU/ml IL-2. With the Oncomine TCR Beta short-read assay, DNA from cultured CD4+ T cells was sequenced. In TCRdb, the PCR reads were re-called with MiXCR into one record per CDR3 protein. The table shows over 10,000 distinct CDR3 sequences, with around 61% occurring only once.

The specimen was CD4+ T cells from blood, cultured in vitro. The V call is TRBV6-1, the J call TRBJ2-1, with D perhaps matching TRBD1 or TRBD2 (5 bases each). The receptor's source is a human donor who had recovered from COVID-19. CDR3 residues: CASSPSTARGGEQFF. The CDR3 DNA is TGTGCCAGCAGCCCTTCCACTGCGAGGGGCGGTGAGCAGTTCTTC.